This TCR beta chain was identified during a study of tissue T cells after allogeneic stem cell transplantation. Study-level points and caveats: Some tissue clones might be persisting host cells; their alloreactivity or antigen specificity was not determined. Tissue-detected TCR repertoire was only partly captured by blood and spleen T cells. Limitations included a small, clinically heterogeneous cohort and limited sampling depth.

Only in-frame clones appear in the TCRdb table, and some are missing; sequencing was by immunoSEQ multiplex PCR. The data hold about 48,000 clones, with 73% observed a single time. A remark on this clone: Its target is unknown. Mouse gene names apply.

The receptor was derived from a pool of C57BL/6 mice in good health. The sequencing sample was made of sorted cells pooled from one or two spleens.

The CDR3: CASSIGDSSYNSPLYF. The CDR3 DNA, read in part, is TGTGCCAGCAGTATAGGGGACAGTTCCTATAATTCGCCCCTCTAC. The genes are TRBV19 and TRBJ1-6, with 7 nucleotides matching TRBD1. The read is 1 residue too short to cover the CDR3 end, so that end is filled in from the germline J gene. TRBJ1-6 carries the ORF label, with uncertain function. Losses at the gene ends were 0 bases for V and 0 bases for J; bases not matched to a gene: 0. This CDR3 region has 16 residues. The germline CDR1 and CDR2 sequences are FNHDT and SITEND (reference sequence).